Presented here are 5 T cell receptor beta chains from one specimen sequenced in a study of cytomegalovirus exposure and HLA in healthy donors. Assay used: immunoSEQ multiplex PCR; TCRdb lists only in-frame clones, some missing. This table has some 38,000 clones, 90% to 95% appearing once. The specimen sequenced was PBMCs. The receptors stem from a man younger than 30 in good health and CMV-seronegative.

The rearrangement joins TRBV7-9 to TRBJ2-7, with D perhaps TRBD1 (5 bases). CDR1 is SEHNR and CDR2 is FQNEAQ in the germline V gene (reference sequence). Deletions cut 0 bases from V and 4 bases from J, with 13 bases between. The CDR3 sequence is 15 residues long. The CDR3 bases are TGTGCCAGCAGCTTAGCCTTTAGGGGCCGGTACGAGCAGTACTTC. Amino acids: CASSLAFRGRYEQYF.

This chain connects TRBV6-1 to TRBJ2-1; D might be TRBD1 (5 bases). In germline, CDR1 is MNHNS, CDR2 SASEGT. V lost 5 bases and J 4 bases, leaving 9 bases between the germline ends. The CDR3 runs to 13 residues. The CDR3 DNA follows: TGTGCCAGCAGTACCCAGGGTTACAATGAGCAGTTCTTC. This codes for CASSTQGYNEQFF.

The chain has TRBV10-1 and TRBJ1-2; the match to TRBD1 covers 8 bases. CDR3 length equals 12 residues. From germline, CDR1 is WNHNN and CDR2 SYGVQD (reference sequence). After removal of 6 bases from V and 6 bases from J, the junction contained 3 bases not matched to a gene. The CDR3 nucleotides are TGCGCCAGCAGCCGACAGGGGAATGGCTACACCTTC. Translating gives CASSRQGNGYTF.

The genes are TRBV4-2 and TRBJ1-6, with 7 bases aligning to TRBD1. J lost 0 bases, V lost 3 bases, and 8 bases had no gene match. The germline CDR1 and CDR2 sequences are LGHNA and YNFKEQ. This CDR3 is 18 amino acids long. This chain's CDR3 is CASSQPRTGSSYNSPLHF. The CDR3 nucleotides read TGTGCCAGCAGCCAGCCAAGGACAGGTAGCTCCTATAATTCACCCCTCCACTTT.

The gene calls are TRBV27 and TRBJ2-7; TRBD1 matches at 9 bases. This CDR3 has 13 residues. V lost 10 bases to trimming and J lost 2 bases; unmatched junction nucleotides: 6. The germline V gene has CDR1 MNHEY and CDR2 SMNVEV (reference sequence). CDR3 sequence: CATGGTGTYEQYF. The CDR3 region has the DNA TGTGCCACCGGCGGGACAGGGACCTACGAGCAGTACTTC.